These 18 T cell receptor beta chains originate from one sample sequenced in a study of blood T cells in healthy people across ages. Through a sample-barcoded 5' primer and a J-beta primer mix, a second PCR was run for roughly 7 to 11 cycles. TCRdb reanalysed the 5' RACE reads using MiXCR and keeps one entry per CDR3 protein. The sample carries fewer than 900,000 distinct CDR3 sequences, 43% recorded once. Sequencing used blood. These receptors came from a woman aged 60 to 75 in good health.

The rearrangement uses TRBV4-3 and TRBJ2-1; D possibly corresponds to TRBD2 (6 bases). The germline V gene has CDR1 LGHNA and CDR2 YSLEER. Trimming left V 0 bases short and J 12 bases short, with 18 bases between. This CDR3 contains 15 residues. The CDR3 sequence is CASSQEYSGTMMQFF. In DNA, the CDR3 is TGCGCCAGCAGCCAAGAATATAGCGGAACAATGATGCAGTTCTTC.

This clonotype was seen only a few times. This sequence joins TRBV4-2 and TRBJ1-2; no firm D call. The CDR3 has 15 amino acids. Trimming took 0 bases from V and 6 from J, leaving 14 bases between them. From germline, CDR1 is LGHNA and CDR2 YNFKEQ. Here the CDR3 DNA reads TGTGCCAGCAGCCAAGAGCGGACGAGGGCGGATGGCTACACCTTC. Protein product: CASSQERTRADGYTF.

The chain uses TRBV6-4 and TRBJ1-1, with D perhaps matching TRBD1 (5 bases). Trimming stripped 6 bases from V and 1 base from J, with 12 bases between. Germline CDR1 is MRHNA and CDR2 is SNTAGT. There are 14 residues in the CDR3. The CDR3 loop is CASSAGFGNTEAFF. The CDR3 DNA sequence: TGTGCCAGCAGCGCAGGGTTTGGGAACACTGAAGCTTTCTTT.

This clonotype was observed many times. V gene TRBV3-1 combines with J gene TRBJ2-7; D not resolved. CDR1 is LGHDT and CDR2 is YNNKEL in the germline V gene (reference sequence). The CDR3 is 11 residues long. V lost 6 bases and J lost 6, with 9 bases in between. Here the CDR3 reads CASSPGGEQYF. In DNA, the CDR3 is TGTGCCAGCAGTCCCGGCGGCGAGCAGTACTTC.

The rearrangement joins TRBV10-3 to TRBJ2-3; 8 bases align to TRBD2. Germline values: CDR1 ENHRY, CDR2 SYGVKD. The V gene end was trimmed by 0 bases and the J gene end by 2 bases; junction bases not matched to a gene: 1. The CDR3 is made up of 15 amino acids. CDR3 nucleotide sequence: TGTGCCATCAGTGAGTCGCGGGGGGCCACAGATACGCAGTATTTT. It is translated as CAISESRGATDTQYF.

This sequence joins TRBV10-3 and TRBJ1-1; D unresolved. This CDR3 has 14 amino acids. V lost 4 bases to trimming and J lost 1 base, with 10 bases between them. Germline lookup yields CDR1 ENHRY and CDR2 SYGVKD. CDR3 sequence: CAISGATQNTEAFF. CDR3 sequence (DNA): TGTGCCATCAGTGGGGCGACACAGAACACTGAAGCTTTCTTT.

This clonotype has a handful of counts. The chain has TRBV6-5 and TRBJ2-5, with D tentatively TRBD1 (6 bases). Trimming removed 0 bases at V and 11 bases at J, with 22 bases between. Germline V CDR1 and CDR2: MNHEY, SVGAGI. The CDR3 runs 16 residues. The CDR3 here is CASSYSPGTSFGEQYF. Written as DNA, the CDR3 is TGTGCCAGCAGTTACTCCCCCGGGACATCCTTTGGGGAGCAGTACTTC.

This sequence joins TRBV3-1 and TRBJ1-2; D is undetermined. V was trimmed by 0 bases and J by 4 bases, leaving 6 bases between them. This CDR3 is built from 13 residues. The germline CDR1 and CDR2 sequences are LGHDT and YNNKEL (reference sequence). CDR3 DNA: TGTGCCAGCAGCCAAGAATCATTCTATGGCTACACCTTC. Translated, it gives CASSQESFYGYTF.

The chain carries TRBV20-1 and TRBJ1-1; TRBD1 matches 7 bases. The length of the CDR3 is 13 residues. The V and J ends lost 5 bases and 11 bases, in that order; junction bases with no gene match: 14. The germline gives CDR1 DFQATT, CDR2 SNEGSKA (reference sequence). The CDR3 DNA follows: TGCAGTGCTGGACCCGGACAGGAGGGTCATGCTTTCTTT. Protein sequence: CSAGPGQEGHAFF.

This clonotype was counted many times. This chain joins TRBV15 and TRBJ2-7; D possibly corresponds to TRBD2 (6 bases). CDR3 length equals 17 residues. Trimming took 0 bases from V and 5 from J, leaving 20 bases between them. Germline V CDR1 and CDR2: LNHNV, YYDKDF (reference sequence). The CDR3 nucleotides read TGTGCCACCAGCAGAGAGTTAAAGGGCAGGGACTCTAACGAGCAGTACTTC. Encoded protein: CATSRELKGRDSNEQYF.

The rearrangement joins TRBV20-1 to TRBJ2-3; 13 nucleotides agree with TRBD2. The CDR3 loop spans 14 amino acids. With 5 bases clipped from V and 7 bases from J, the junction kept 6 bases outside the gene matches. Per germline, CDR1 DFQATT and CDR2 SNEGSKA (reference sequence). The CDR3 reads CSALTSGGLYTQYF. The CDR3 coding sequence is TGCAGTGCTTTGACTAGCGGGGGGCTTTATACGCAGTATTTT.

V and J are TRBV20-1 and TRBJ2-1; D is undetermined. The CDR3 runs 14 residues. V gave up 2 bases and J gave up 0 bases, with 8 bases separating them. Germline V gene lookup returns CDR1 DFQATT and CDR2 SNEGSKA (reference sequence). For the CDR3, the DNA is TGCAGTGCTAGACCCCTGAGCTCCTACAATGAGCAGTTCTTC. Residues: CSARPLSSYNEQFF.

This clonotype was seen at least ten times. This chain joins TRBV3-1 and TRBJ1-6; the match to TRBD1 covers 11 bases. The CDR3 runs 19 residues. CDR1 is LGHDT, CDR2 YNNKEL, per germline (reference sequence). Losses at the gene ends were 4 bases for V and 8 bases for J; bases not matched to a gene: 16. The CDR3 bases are TGTGCCAGCAGCCTCGGGGGGACAGGGGGTTTTAGGTCCGATTCACCCCTCCACTTT. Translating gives CASSLGGTGGFRSDSPLHF.

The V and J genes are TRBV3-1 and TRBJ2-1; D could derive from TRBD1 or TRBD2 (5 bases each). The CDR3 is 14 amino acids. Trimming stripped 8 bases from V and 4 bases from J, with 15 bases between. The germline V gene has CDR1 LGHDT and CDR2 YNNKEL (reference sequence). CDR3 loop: CASRGSRTYNEQFF. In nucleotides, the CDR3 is TGTGCCAGCCGGGGCAGCCGGACGTACAATGAGCAGTTCTTC.

The CDR3 DNA sequence: TGTGCCAGCAGTGAATCAGGGGGAGGTACGAGGCAGTACTTC. It encodes CASSESGGGTRQYF. The chain couples TRBV25-1 to TRBJ2-7; TRBD1 is a possible D gene (7 bases). This CDR3 region has 14 residues. Germline CDR1 is MGHDK and CDR2 is SYGVNS. V lost 1 base and J 9 bases, leaving 16 bases between the germline ends.

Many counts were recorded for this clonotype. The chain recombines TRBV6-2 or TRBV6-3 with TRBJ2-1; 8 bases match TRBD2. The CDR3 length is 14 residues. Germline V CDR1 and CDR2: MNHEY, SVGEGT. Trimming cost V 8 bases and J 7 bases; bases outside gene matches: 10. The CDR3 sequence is CASRAGGDLNEQFF. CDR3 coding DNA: TGTGCCAGCCGGGCGGGAGGAGATTTGAATGAGCAGTTCTTC.

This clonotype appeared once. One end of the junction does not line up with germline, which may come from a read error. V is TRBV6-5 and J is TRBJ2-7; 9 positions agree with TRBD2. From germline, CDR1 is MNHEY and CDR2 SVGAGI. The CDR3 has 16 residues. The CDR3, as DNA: TGTGCCAGCAGTTACAATAGGGGTAGCGGGGGAGCTGAGCGGTACTTC. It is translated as CASSYNRGSGGAERYF.

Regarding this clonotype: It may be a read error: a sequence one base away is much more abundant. The CDR3 coding sequence is TGTGCCAGCAGCTTGAACAGAGTATCCTGCGAGCAGTACTTC. Its translation: CASSLNRVSCEQYF. The V gene is TRBV7-2, the J gene TRBJ2-7; D gene ambiguous. This CDR3 contains 14 residues. CDR1 and CDR2 (germline): SGHTA, FQGNSA.